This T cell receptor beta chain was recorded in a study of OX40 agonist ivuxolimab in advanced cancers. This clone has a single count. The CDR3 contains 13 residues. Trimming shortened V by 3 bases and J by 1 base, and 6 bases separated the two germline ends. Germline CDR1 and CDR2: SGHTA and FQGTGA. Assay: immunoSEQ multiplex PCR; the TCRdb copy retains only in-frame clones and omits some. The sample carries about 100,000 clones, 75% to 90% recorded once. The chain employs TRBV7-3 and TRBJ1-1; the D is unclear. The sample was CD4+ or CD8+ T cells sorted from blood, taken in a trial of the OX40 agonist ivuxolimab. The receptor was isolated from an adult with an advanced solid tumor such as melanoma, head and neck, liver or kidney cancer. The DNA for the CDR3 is TGTGCCAGCAGCTTTGAGACGAACACTGAAGCTTTCTTT. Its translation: CASSFETNTEAFF.